Listed below are T cell receptor beta chains from one sample, sequenced in a study of T cell responses to AZD1222 COVID-19 vaccine. Only in-frame clones appear in the TCRdb table, and some are missing; sequencing was by immunoSEQ multiplex PCR. The data contain 140,000 to 150,000 clones, about 86% of them singletons. The specimen comprised peripheral blood, sampled 28 days after the second AZD1222 dose. Receptor source: an adult who received the AZD1222 COVID-19 vaccine. The CDR3 runs from the conserved cysteine through the conserved F or W. A D gene is named only where the DNA matches it firmly. A row's size may be missing; if present it is once, few, many or a size class.

clone_size j_call d_call v_call cdr3_nt cdr3_aa
. TRBJ2-3 TRBD1 TRBV3-1/TRBV3-2 TGTGCCAGCAGCCAAGTAGTGACAGGGACAGATACGCAGTATTTT CASSQVVTGTDTQYF
. TRBJ2-1 . TRBV2 TGTGCCAGCAGACCCGAAGATGGGCAGTTCTTC CASRPEDGQFF
. TRBJ2-7 . TRBV4-1 TGCGCCAGCAGTGCGACAATCGGCAAAATCTCCTACGAGCAGTACTTC CASSATIGKISYEQYF
. TRBJ1-4 . TRBV4-1 TGCGCCAGCAGCCAAGGCAGTAATGAAAAACTGTTTTTT CASSQGSNEKLFF
. TRBJ1-5 . TRBV5-4 TGTGCCAGCAGCTTGGGGGGGAATAGCAATCAGCCCCAGCATTTT CASSLGGNSNQPQHF
once TRBJ2-1 . TRBV10-3 TGTGCCATCAGTGAGCGACAGAACAATGAGCAGTTCTTC CAISERQNNEQFF
. TRBJ2-1 . TRBV30 TGTGCCTGGAGTATCGAGCGGAGAAACAATGAGCAGTTCTTC CAWSIERRNNEQFF
. TRBJ1-4 . TRBV5-5 TGTGCCAGCAGCTATTTGAGTGACAATGAAAAACTGTTTTTT CASSYLSDNEKLFF
. TRBJ1-1 . TRBV14 TGTGCCACTGGGACCGGGCCAGAAGCTTTCTTT CATGTGPEAFF
. TRBJ1-2 . TRBV18 TGTGCCAGCTCACCTCCGACAAACAGGGATGGCTACACCTTC CASSPPTNRDGYTF
. TRBJ1-1 . TRBV6-5 TGTGCCAGCAGGGCGACAGGCCTCATGAACACTGAAGCTTTCTTT CASRATGLMNTEAFF
. TRBJ1-2 . TRBV9 TGTGCCAGCAGCGGCGGACAGCCGAACTATGGCTACACCTTC CASSGGQPNYGYTF
. TRBJ2-4 . TRBV28 TGTGCCAGCAGTCCGTGGACGGAGAAAAACATTCAGTACTTC CASSPWTEKNIQYF
. TRBJ1-6 . TRBV30 TGTGCCTGGACCCGGGCCACTAATTCACCCCTCCACTTT CAWTRATNSPLHF
. TRBJ2-1 TRBD2 TRBV7-7 TGTGCTAGCAGCTTAGGGGGACTAGCGGATAACAATGAGCAGTTCTTC CASSLGGLADNNEQFF
. TRBJ1-1 . TRBV6-7 TGTGCCAGCAGTCGAAAACATGAAGCTTTCTTT CASSRKHEAFF
. TRBJ1-5 TRBD1 TRBV5-1 TGCGCCAGCAGCTTGAATACTGGACAGGGAACGCAGCCCCAGCATTTT CASSLNTGQGTQPQHF
. TRBJ2-3 TRBD2 TRBV18 TGTGCCAGCTCACCACTAGCGGGAGGGTCAGATACGCAGTATTTT CASSPLAGGSDTQYF
. TRBJ2-7 . TRBV6-1 TGTGCCAGCAGTGACCGAGCGGCCCCCTACGAGCAGTACTTC CASSDRAAPYEQYF
. TRBJ1-2 . TRBV18 TGTGCCAGCTCACCATCGAGGGGCTATGGCTACACCTTC CASSPSRGYGYTF
. TRBJ2-1 . TRBV6-5 TGTGCCAGCACAAGGTCCGGGGCCATCTACAATGAGCAGTTCTTC CASTRSGAIYNEQFF
. TRBJ2-7 . TRBV7-9 TGTGCCAGCAGCTTAGCGCAGGACAGCCTCTACGAGCAGTACTTC CASSLAQDSLYEQYF
. TRBJ2-7 . TRBV18 TGTGCCAGCTCCCCAGACTCTTACGAGCAGTACTTC CASSPDSYEQYF
few TRBJ2-5 TRBD2 TRBV18 TGTGCCAGCTCACCGGGACTAGCGGGGGGCGTCCGGGAGACCCAGTACTTC CASSPGLAGGVRETQYF
once TRBJ1-2 . TRBV6-7 TGTGCCAGCAGTTACTCGACACCTGGCTACACCTTC CASSYSTPGYTF
. TRBJ1-5 . TRBV27 TGTGCCAGCAGTTCCGGGGCAAGCAATCAGCCCCAGCATTTT CASSSGASNQPQHF
. TRBJ2-3 . TRBV15 TGTGCCACCAGCAGAGGGGGGGCCGGGGAAACGCAGTATTTT CATSRGGAGETQYF
. TRBJ2-1 . TRBV30 TGTGCCTGGACAGAATACAATGAGCAGTTCTTC CAWTEYNEQFF
once TRBJ2-3 TRBD2 TRBV19 TGTGCCAGTAGTATTGGGACTAGCGGGAGTGGAGATACGCAGTATTTT CASSIGTSGSGDTQYF
. TRBJ2-7 TRBD2 TRBV14 TGTGCCAGCAGCCCGAGGGGTAGCGGGAGCTACGAGCAGTACTTC CASSPRGSGSYEQYF
. TRBJ1-2 . TRBV3-1/TRBV3-2 TGTGCCAGCAGCCAAGTACGAGAGGGCTACACCTTC CASSQVREGYTF
. TRBJ1-6 TRBD1 TRBV4-2 TGTGCCAGCAGCCAACCACAGGGGAATTCACCCCTCCACTTT CASSQPQGNSPLHF
. TRBJ2-1 . TRBV7-2 TGTGCCAGCAGCTCCCCTTGGGTAGCGATTCTCAATGAGCAGTTCTTC CASSSPWVAILNEQFF
. TRBJ2-3 TRBD1 TRBV19 TGTGCCAGTAGTATCCGACAGGGATCTTCATTAGATACGCAGTATTTT CASSIRQGSSLDTQYF
once TRBJ2-3 . TRBV24-1 TGTGCCACCGCTAGGGGTCCGGGGACAGATACGCAGTATTTT CATARGPGTDTQYF
few TRBJ2-1 TRBD2 TRBV5-8 TGTGCCAGCAGCTTCCGATCTAGCGGGAGGGACAATGAGCAGTTCTTC CASSFRSSGRDNEQFF
. TRBJ2-6 . TRBV2 TGTGCCAGCCGTGGGGGTAACTCTGGGGCCAACGTCCTGACTTTC CASRGGNSGANVLTF
. TRBJ1-1 . TRBV6-5 TGTGCCAGCTACGTTGGTGAGCAGGGCTCTGAAGCTTTCTTT CASYVGEQGSEAFF
. TRBJ1-4 . TRBV5-1 TGCGCCAGCAGCTTGGTCGTAGCCACTAATGAAAAACTGTTTTTT CASSLVVATNEKLFF
few TRBJ1-2 . TRBV12-3/TRBV12-4 TGTGCCAGCAGTTTGGCGGGCTATGGCTACACCTTC CASSLAGYGYTF
. TRBJ1-2 . TRBV13 TGTGCCAGCAGCTTCAGTACGGCCAGTGGGGGCTACACCTTC CASSFSTASGGYTF
. TRBJ1-1 . TRBV14 TGTGCCAGCAGCCTCGGACAGCTTTCTGAAGCTTTCTTT CASSLGQLSEAFF
once TRBJ2-7 . TRBV5-1 TGCGCCAGCAGCTTGGTCTCCTACGAGCAGTACTTC CASSLVSYEQYF
. TRBJ2-3 . TRBV5-1 TGCGCCAGCAGCCCTCCGACAGCAGATACGCAGTATTTT CASSPPTADTQYF
. TRBJ1-3 . TRBV11-2 TGTGCCAGCAGCCGAGAGGGACCCTTGGGAGGAAACACCATATATTTT CASSREGPLGGNTIYF
. TRBJ1-4 TRBD1 TRBV5-1 TGCGCCAGCAGCGGGGGACAGAATAATGAAAAACTGTTTTTT CASSGGQNNEKLFF
. TRBJ2-5 . TRBV10-3 TGTGCCATCAGTGAGAGACAAGGGGACGAGACCCAGTACTTC CAISERQGDETQYF
. TRBJ2-3 TRBD1 TRBV5-1 TGCGCCAGCAGACATACCCCCGGACAGGGTGCAGATACGCAGTATTTT CASRHTPGQGADTQYF
. TRBJ2-1 TRBD2 TRBV10-3 TGTGCCATCAGTGGTCCCATCTCGGGCGGGAGGGCCCACAATGAGCAGTTCTTC CAISGPISGGRAHNEQFF
. TRBJ1-4 . TRBV10-3 TGTGCCATCAGTGCCCCGAAGGAAAAACTGTTTTTT CAISAPKEKLFF
once TRBJ2-3 . TRBV11-3 TGTGCCAGCAGCTTAACAACAGATACGCAGTATTTT CASSLTTDTQYF